These 2 T cell receptor beta chains originate from one sample sequenced in a study of shared clonotypes between healthy human individuals. The assay was immunoSEQ multiplex PCR, and TCRdb's table has in-frame clones only and misses some. Altogether 2,500,000 or so clones are present, around nine tenths being singletons, with the ten largest covering 0.13% to 0.15%. Sequencing input: naive CD4+ T cells sorted from blood. Subset of the sample: CD45RA+ positively selected. The receptors were gathered from a man younger than 35 in good health.

The chain is built from TRBV18 and TRBJ2-7, with 10 bases fitting TRBD1. Losses at the gene ends were 2 bases for V and 3 bases for J; bases not matched to a gene: 4. Germline V gene data show CDR1 as KGHSH and CDR2 as LQKENI. The CDR3 is made up of 15 amino acids. The CDR3 bases are TGTGCCAGCTCACCAAGAGGACAGGGGGACTACGAGCAGTACTTC. Residues: CASSPRGQGDYEQYF.

CDR3: CASSGRDRWNGYTF. The DNA for the CDR3 is TGTGCCAGCTCAGGCCGGGACAGATGGAATGGCTACACCTTC. The chain uses TRBV18 and TRBJ1-2; the match to TRBD1 covers 7 bases. After removal of 5 bases from V and 6 bases from J, the junction contained 9 bases not matched to a gene. Germline CDR1 and CDR2: KGHSH and LQKENI. The CDR3 consists of 14 residues.